This T cell receptor (beta chain) was recovered during a study of T cells after yellow fever vaccination. This clonotype has at least ten counts. Its antigen is unidentified. Production of TCR cDNA was by 5'RACE template switching, which also added a universal primer site and UMIs. TCRdb called the 5' RACE reads again in MiXCR, with one record for every CDR3 protein. Of about 58,000 distinct CDR3 sequences in the sample, approximately 7% were seen once. In germline, CDR1 is SQVTM, CDR2 ANQGSEA. With 7 bases clipped from V and 8 bases from J, the junction kept 11 bases outside the gene matches. The CDR3 extends over 13 amino acids. Overall study results and limits: Though it reached lower strength, the secondary response hit its peak faster, day 5 versus 15. Any FACS-sorted repertoire could hold abundant clonotypes that contaminate it from the bulk population.

V is TRBV29-1 and J is TRBJ1-2; 9 bases align to TRBD1. This specimen consisted of CD8+ T cells sorted from PBMCs, obtained on the day of the first yellow fever vaccination. This TCR derives from a man younger than 35 who received the YFV17D yellow fever vaccine. The CDR3 region is CSDSLGQGGGYTF. The CDR3 DNA follows: TGCAGCGACTCCTTGGGACAGGGTGGAGGCTACACCTTC.